These T cell receptor beta chains were read from a single sample in a study of T-cell memory formation after mild COVID-19. From the 5' RACE reads, TCRdb called clonotypes with MiXCR, one entry per CDR3 protein. This table has roughly 340,000 distinct CDR3 sequences, about 20% appearing once. Specimen: PBMCs or a T cell subset sorted from them (not recorded which). The receptors were gathered from a man aged 18 to 30 who had mild COVID-19 (a few samples of this study predate the infection). Cell type and time point are not known. The CDR3 runs from the conserved cysteine through the conserved F or W. D genes are given only for firm matches. Part of the rows lack a size; the others show once, few, many or a class for expanded clones.

TRBJ2-2	few	TRBD2	TRBV20-1	TGCAGTGCTAGAGATAGGACTAGCGGGGGCACCGGGGAGCTGTTTTTT	CSARDRTSGGTGELFF
TRBJ2-2	few	TRBD2	TRBV5-1	TGCGCCAGCAGCTCGGCTAGCGGGGTAACCACCGGGGAGCTGTTTTTT	CASSSASGVTTGELFF
TRBJ2-3	NA	NA	TRBV5-4	TGTGCCAGCACCCCCACAGATACGCAGTATTTT	CASTPTDTQYF
TRBJ2-3	many	TRBD1	TRBV9	TGTGCCAGCAGTGAAAGAGGGTATCAGGGGGATTCCGGGGATACGCAGTATTTT	CASSERGYQGDSGDTQYF
TRBJ2-1	NA	TRBD2	TRBV7-9	TGTGCCAGCAGCTTAGGGGTCGGGGGGGTATACAATGAGCAGTTCTTC	CASSLGVGGVYNEQFF
TRBJ2-3	NA	NA	TRBV12-5	TGTGCTAGTGGTTTGGGGCTAGCGTACGGCACAGATACGCAGTATTTT	CASGLGLAYGTDTQYF
TRBJ2-3	few	NA	TRBV7-2	TGTGCCAGCAGCGACTGGACAGATACGCAGTATTTT	CASSDWTDTQYF
TRBJ2-6	few	NA	TRBV25-1	TGTGCCACCACCGGGGTCCAAGGACGAAGCTCTGGGGCCAACGTCCTGACTTTC	CATTGVQGRSSGANVLTF
TRBJ1-1	NA	NA	TRBV6-2/TRBV6-3	TGTGCCAGCAGTAGGACAGTCGAAGCTTTCTTT	CASSRTVEAFF
TRBJ1-5	many	NA	TRBV6-1	TGTGCCAGCGGGGTTAGGGCCAATCAGCCCCAGCATTTT	CASGVRANQPQHF
TRBJ1-1	NA	NA	TRBV27	TGTGCCAGTCCCTCGGGCAGGGAGAACACTGAAGCTTTCTTT	CASPSGRENTEAFF
TRBJ1-2	NA	NA	TRBV7-9	TGTGCCAGCAGCCCGACGGGGGCGGACTATGGCTACACCTTC	CASSPTGADYGYTF
TRBJ1-5	NA	TRBD1	TRBV28	TGTGCCAGCAGTCCCCTCGGACAGGGGGCGAATCAGCCCCAGCATTTT	CASSPLGQGANQPQHF
TRBJ2-5	NA	NA	TRBV7-9	TGTGCCAGCAGCCCTCCCGACAGGAGCCAAGAGACCCAGTACTTC	CASSPPDRSQETQYF
TRBJ2-5	NA	NA	TRBV28	TGTGCCAGCAGTGCCATACAGGGACAAGAGACCCAGTACTTC	CASSAIQGQETQYF
TRBJ2-1	few	NA	TRBV9	TGTGCCAGCAGCGCGAGTGGGACGCCCTACAATGAGCAGTTCTTC	CASSASGTPYNEQFF
TRBJ1-2	few	NA	TRBV6-2/TRBV6-3	TGTGCCAGCACGGGCGGCTATGGCTACACCTTC	CASTGGYGYTF
TRBJ2-3	many	NA	TRBV7-2	TGTGCCAGCAGCGACTCAACTTCCACAGATACGCAGTATTTT	CASSDSTSTDTQYF
TRBJ2-1	many	NA	TRBV20-1	TGCAGTGCTTCCGGGGTTCCCTACAATGAGCAGTTCTTC	CSASGVPYNEQFF
TRBJ2-1	NA	TRBD1	TRBV20-1	TGCAGTGTACAACCCCAGGGGGTCTACAATGAGCAGTTCTTC	CSVQPQGVYNEQFF
TRBJ1-1	NA	NA	TRBV2	TGTGCCAGCAGTGTGGCACTCAACACTGAAGCTTTCTTT	CASSVALNTEAFF
TRBJ1-1	few	TRBD1	TRBV5-6	TGTGCCAGCAGTTACAGGGGCTGGATCGGAGCTTTCTTT	CASSYRGWIGAFF
TRBJ1-5	many	NA	TRBV5-1	TGCGCCAGCAGCCCCACCGGGAACCCAGAGCAGCCCCAGCATTTT	CASSPTGNPEQPQHF
TRBJ2-2	NA	TRBD2	TRBV10-3	TGTGCCATCAGCCAGACTAGCGGTATCACCGGGGAGCTGTTTTTT	CAISQTSGITGELFF
TRBJ1-2	NA	NA	TRBV4-1	TGCGCCAGCAGCCAAGATCACTATGGCTACACCTTC	CASSQDHYGYTF
TRBJ1-2	few	NA	TRBV7-2	TGTGCCAGCAGCGCCGCCCCAGGCGATAATAACTATGGCTACACCTTC	CASSAAPGDNNYGYTF
TRBJ2-3	few	TRBD2	TRBV6-1	TGTGCCAGCAGTGACGAAGCGGGGGTCAGAGATACGCAGTATTTT	CASSDEAGVRDTQYF
TRBJ2-2	few	NA	TRBV27	TGTGCCAGCAGATCCCCGTTGAGCGGGGAGCTGTTTTTT	CASRSPLSGELFF
TRBJ2-5	NA	NA	TRBV27	TGTGCCAGCAGTGCCAGGGTTAGGGAGACCCAGTACTTC	CASSARVRETQYF
TRBJ1-2	NA	NA	TRBV21-1	TGTGCCAGCAGCCCTGGAGGTCAGGGTGACTATGGCTACACCTTC	CASSPGGQGDYGYTF
TRBJ2-3	NA	NA	TRBV5-1	TGCGCCAGCAGCTTGGGGGCCCTAAAGTATTTT	CASSLGALKYF
TRBJ1-1	NA	NA	TRBV10-3	TGTGCCATCAGTGAAGGACGGAGAAAGAACACTGAAGCTTTCTTT	CAISEGRRKNTEAFF
TRBJ2-7	NA	NA	TRBV4-1	TGCGCCAGCAGCCAAGTGGTAGGAGAGCAGTACTTC	CASSQVVGEQYF
TRBJ2-6	few	NA	TRBV5-1	TGCGCCAGCAGCACCACGGCCTCTGGGGCCAACGTCCTGACTTTC	CASSTTASGANVLTF
TRBJ1-4	few	NA	TRBV7-9	TGTGCCAGCAGCTTAGTCCGGGAAAAACTGTTTTTT	CASSLVREKLFF
TRBJ2-3	NA	TRBD2	TRBV4-2	TGTGCCAGCAGCCAAGAACTAGCGGGGAAAGATACGCAGTATTTT	CASSQELAGKDTQYF
TRBJ2-2	NA	NA	TRBV5-1	TGCGCCAGCAGCCTGGAAGTAGTCGGGGAGCTGTTTTTT	CASSLEVVGELFF
TRBJ1-4	few	TRBD1	TRBV9	TGTGCCAGCAGCTCCAGGGACAGGGGAAATGAAAAACTGTTTTTT	CASSSRDRGNEKLFF
TRBJ1-2	few	NA	TRBV6-5	TGTGCCAGCAGTAGCCCTAGGGCCGACTATTTGGGGGGCTACACCTTC	CASSSPRADYLGGYTF
TRBJ2-1	NA	TRBD2	TRBV7-2	TGTGCCAGCAGCGCCACTAGCGGGGGGGCCGGAGAGCAGTTCTTC	CASSATSGGAGEQFF
TRBJ1-1	NA	NA	TRBV9	TGTGCCAGCAGCGCCCATGTGGATGGGAACACTGAAGCTTTCTTT	CASSAHVDGNTEAFF
TRBJ2-5	NA	NA	TRBV7-2	TGTGCCAGCAGCTTAGAGCGCACAGGGACCCAGTACTTC	CASSLERTGTQYF
TRBJ2-5	few	TRBD2	TRBV7-9	TGTGCCAGCAGCAAGAAGCGGGAGTACCAAGAGACCCAGTACTTC	CASSKKREYQETQYF
TRBJ2-7	few	TRBD1	TRBV12-3/TRBV12-4	TGTGCCAGCAAAGCACCCATGGGCAGGGGGCACCCCTACGAGCAGTACTTC	CASKAPMGRGHPYEQYF
TRBJ2-7	NA	TRBD1	TRBV2	TGTGCCAGCAGAGAGGGACAGTCCTACGAGCAGTACTTC	CASREGQSYEQYF
TRBJ1-5	NA	TRBD1	TRBV29-1	TGCAGCGTTCGGGGACAGCCCGATCAGCCCCAGCATTTT	CSVRGQPDQPQHF
TRBJ2-3	few	TRBD2	TRBV20-1	TGCAGTGCACGACTAGCGGGGAACACAGATACGCAGTATTTT	CSARLAGNTDTQYF
TRBJ2-1	NA	NA	TRBV25-1	TGTGCCAGCACCTGGACTGCCCCCTACAATGAGCAGTTCTTC	CASTWTAPYNEQFF
TRBJ2-1	NA	NA	TRBV5-1	TGCGCCAGCAGCCCGGACAGTTACTACTACAATGAGCAGTTCTTC	CASSPDSYYYNEQFF
TRBJ2-5	few	TRBD1	TRBV20-1	TGCAGTGCGTGGACAGGGGGCTGGGGGGAGACCCAGTACTTC	CSAWTGGWGETQYF